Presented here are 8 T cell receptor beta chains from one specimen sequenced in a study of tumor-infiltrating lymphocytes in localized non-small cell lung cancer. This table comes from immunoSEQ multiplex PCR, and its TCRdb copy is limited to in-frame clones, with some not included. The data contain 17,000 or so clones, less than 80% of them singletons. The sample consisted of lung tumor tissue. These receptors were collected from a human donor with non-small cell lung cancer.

The CDR3 region has the DNA TGTGCCAGCAGCGCTGCTAGCGGGAGATCCACAGATACGCAGTATTTT. Its translation is CASSAASGRSTDTQYF. V is TRBV9 and J is TRBJ2-3; TRBD2 aligns across 10 bases. Germline values: CDR1 SGDLS, CDR2 YYNGEE. The CDR3 loop spans 16 amino acids. Germline trimming cut 3 bases from V and 2 bases from J; bases unmatched to any gene: 6.

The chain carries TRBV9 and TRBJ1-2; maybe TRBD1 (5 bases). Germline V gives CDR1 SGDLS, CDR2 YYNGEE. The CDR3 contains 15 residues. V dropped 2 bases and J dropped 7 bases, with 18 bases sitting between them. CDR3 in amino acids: CASSVAGFIGGGYTF. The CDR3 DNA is TGTGCCAGCAGCGTCGCAGGGTTCATCGGAGGTGGCTACACCTTC.

The CDR3 DNA sequence: TGTGCCAGCAGCTCGGTGTCCAATGAGCAGTTCTTC. This gives the protein CASSSVSNEQFF. The chain uses TRBV5-4 and TRBJ2-1; D unresolved. The CDR3 consists of 12 residues. Trimming took 3 bases from V and 6 from J, leaving 7 bases between them. Germline V CDR1 and CDR2: SGHNT, YYREEE (reference sequence). The whole variable domain, filled in from reference TRBV5-4 and TRBJ2-1, reads ETGVTQSPTHLIKTRGQQVTLRCSSQSGHNTVSWYQQALGQGPQFIFQYYREEENGRGNFPPRFSGLQFPNYSSELNVNALELDDSALYLCASSSVSNEQFFGPGTRLTVL.

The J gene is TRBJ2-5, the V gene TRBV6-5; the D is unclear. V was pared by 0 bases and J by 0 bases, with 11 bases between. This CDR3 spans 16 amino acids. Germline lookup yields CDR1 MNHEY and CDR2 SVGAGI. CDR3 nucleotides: TGTGCCAGCAGTTACTCCTACCCCCCGGACCAAGAGACCCAGTACTTC. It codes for CASSYSYPPDQETQYF.

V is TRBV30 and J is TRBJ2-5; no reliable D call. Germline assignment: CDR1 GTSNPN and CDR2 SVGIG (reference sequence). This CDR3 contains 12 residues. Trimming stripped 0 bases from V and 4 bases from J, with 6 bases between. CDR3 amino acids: CAWSVNPETQYF. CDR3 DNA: TGTGCCTGGAGTGTGAACCCAGAGACCCAGTACTTC.

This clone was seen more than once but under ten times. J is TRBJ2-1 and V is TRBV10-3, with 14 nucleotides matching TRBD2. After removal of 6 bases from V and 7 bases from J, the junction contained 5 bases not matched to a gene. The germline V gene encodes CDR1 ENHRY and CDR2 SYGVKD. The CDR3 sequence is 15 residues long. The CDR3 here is CAIRATSGRGNEQFF. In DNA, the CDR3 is TGTGCCATCAGGGCGACTAGCGGGAGGGGAAATGAGCAGTTCTTC.

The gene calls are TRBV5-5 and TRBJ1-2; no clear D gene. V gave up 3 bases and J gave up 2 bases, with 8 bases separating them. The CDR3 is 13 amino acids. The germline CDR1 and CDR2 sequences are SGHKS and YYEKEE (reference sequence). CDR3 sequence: CASSYDLNYGYTF. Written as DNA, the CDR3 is TGTGCCAGCAGCTACGACTTAAACTATGGCTACACCTTC.

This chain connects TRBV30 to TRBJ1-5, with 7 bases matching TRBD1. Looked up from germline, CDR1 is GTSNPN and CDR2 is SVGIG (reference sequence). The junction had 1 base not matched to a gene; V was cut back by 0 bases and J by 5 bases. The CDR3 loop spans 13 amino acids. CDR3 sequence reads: CAWSVGGDQPQHF. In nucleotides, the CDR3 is TGTGCCTGGAGTGTAGGGGGCGATCAGCCCCAGCATTTT. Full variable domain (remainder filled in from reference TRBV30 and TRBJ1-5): SQTIHQWPATLVQPVGSPLSLECTVEGTSNPNLYWYRQAAGRGLQLLFYSVGIGQISSEVPQNLSASRPQDRQFILSSKKLLLSDSGFYLCAWSVGGDQPQHFGDGTRLSIL.